The 28 T cell receptor beta chains below all came from one sample that was sequenced in a study of OX40 agonist ivuxolimab in advanced cancers. Sequencing was performed with immunoSEQ multiplex PCR; in TCRdb, only in-frame clones are kept and a portion is missing. This sample has about 21,000 clones, with 70% to 90% found just once. The sample in question was CD4+ or CD8+ T cells sorted from blood, obtained in a trial of the OX40 agonist ivuxolimab. These receptors were collected from an adult with an advanced solid tumor such as melanoma, head and neck, liver or kidney cancer.

The genes are TRBV27 and TRBJ2-7; the D gene is possibly TRBD2 (5 bases). The CDR3 consists of 14 residues. V was shortened by 3 bases and J by 2 bases, with 11 bases between the two germline ends. Germline loops: CDR1 MNHEY, CDR2 SMNVEV (reference sequence). In DNA, the CDR3 is TGTGCCAGCAGTTTGTCGAGGGAAACCTACGAGCAGTACTTC. Amino acid sequence: CASSLSRETYEQYF.

This chain links TRBV14 with TRBJ1-2; D ambiguous. The V gene's germline CDR1 is SGHDN and CDR2 FVKESK. Trimming cost V 1 base and J 4 bases, with 16 bases left between them. The CDR3 is 16 amino acids. CDR3 amino acids: CASSQGVSMDFYGYTF. The CDR3 nucleotides read TGTGCCAGCAGCCAAGGGGTATCGATGGATTTCTATGGCTACACCTTC.

This chain connects TRBV27 to TRBJ2-6; no definite D call. Germline V lookup: CDR1 MNHEY, CDR2 SMNVEV (reference sequence). CDR3 size: 15 residues. V was shortened by 2 bases and J by 2 bases, with 7 bases between the two germline ends. CDR3 residues: CASSLAVTGANVLTF. CDR3 in DNA: TGTGCCAGCAGTTTAGCAGTAACTGGGGCCAACGTCCTGACTTTC.

This clone was detected only once. This chain uses TRBV2 with TRBJ1-1; a possible D gene is TRBD1 (5 bases). The germline gives CDR1 SNHLY, CDR2 FYNNEI. The CDR3 runs to 13 residues. Trimming left V 6 bases short and J 1 base short, with 9 bases between. This chain's CDR3 is CASRGTENTEAFF. The CDR3 nucleotides are TGTGCCAGCAGGGGGACGGAGAACACTGAAGCTTTCTTT.

The chain joins TRBV6-1 to TRBJ1-2, with unresolved D. Deletions cut 3 bases from V and 2 bases from J, with 1 base between. CDR1 and CDR2 (germline): MNHNS, SASEGT. The CDR3 is made up of 11 amino acids. The CDR3 is CASSENYGYTF. CDR3 coding DNA: TGTGCCAGCAGTGAGAACTATGGCTACACCTTC.

The chain carries TRBV7-9 and TRBJ2-1; no clear D gene. The germline CDR1 and CDR2 sequences are SEHNR and FQNEAQ (reference sequence). V lost 1 base and J 8 bases, leaving 3 bases between the germline ends. CDR3 size: 11 residues. The CDR3 DNA reads TGTGCCAGCAGCTTAGACCATGAGCAGTTCTTC. This translates into CASSLDHEQFF.

V gene TRBV28 combines with J gene TRBJ1-4, with 7 bases lining up with TRBD1. The CDR3 is 18 residues long. V was pared by 4 bases and J by 6 bases, with 17 bases of the junction left unmatched. Germline CDR1 and CDR2: MDHEN and SYDVKM. This CDR3 is CASSSTFTLDRVDEKLFF. CDR3 DNA: TGTGCCAGCAGTTCAACCTTTACTCTCGACAGGGTAGATGAAAAACTGTTTTTT.

V is TRBV7-9 and J is TRBJ1-5, with a tentative D call TRBD1 (6 bases). The CDR3 length is 14 residues. Trimming shortened V by 6 bases and J by 2 bases, and 11 bases separated the two germline ends. Looked up from germline, CDR1 is SEHNR and CDR2 is FQNEAQ (reference sequence). The CDR3 DNA is TGTGCCAGCAGTAGGGGGGGAGGCAATCAGCCCCAGCATTTT. This sequence encodes CASSRGGGNQPQHF.

This clone has a handful of counts. The V and J genes are TRBV13 and TRBJ2-3; TRBD1 aligns across 8 bases. CDR3 size: 14 residues. The V and J ends lost 5 bases and 6 bases, in that order; junction bases with no gene match: 7. Germline lookup yields CDR1 PRHDT and CDR2 FYEKMQ (reference sequence). The CDR3 DNA reads as TGTGCCAGCAGCCGCCGGACAGGGTGGGATACGCAGTATTTT. It specifies CASSRRTGWDTQYF.

The chain couples TRBV28 to TRBJ1-4; TRBD1 agrees at 10 bases. Germline CDR1 and CDR2: MDHEN and SYDVKM. This CDR3 region has 15 residues. The ends lost 3 bases at V and 8 bases at J; junction bases unmatched: 6. The CDR3 loop reads CASSLVGQGVEKLFF. The CDR3 DNA reads as TGTGCCAGCAGTTTGGTCGGACAGGGGGTCGAAAAACTGTTTTTT.

This clone was observed once. The chain combines TRBV29-1 with TRBJ2-1; D perhaps matches TRBD2 (6 bases). The length of the CDR3 is 14 residues. Germline CDR1 SQVTM, CDR2 ANQGSEA. Trimming left V 3 bases short and J 8 bases short, with 17 bases between. This CDR3 reads CSVDFWRASDEQFF. The CDR3 region has the DNA TGCAGCGTTGATTTCTGGAGGGCCTCCGATGAGCAGTTCTTC.

V and J are TRBV7-9 and TRBJ1-4, with TRBD1 matching 8 bases. The junction had 11 bases not matched to a gene; V was cut back by 7 bases and J by 10 bases. In germline, CDR1 is SEHNR, CDR2 FQNEAQ (reference sequence). The CDR3 contains 14 residues. CDR3 residues: CASTSGTGGRKLFF. The CDR3, as DNA: TGTGCCAGCACTTCCGGAACAGGGGGTCGAAAACTGTTTTTT.

This chain connects TRBV7-9 to TRBJ2-1; D uncertain. CDR3 length equals 16 residues. Per germline, CDR1 SEHNR and CDR2 FQNEAQ (reference sequence). Trimming left V 2 bases short and J 0 bases short, with 11 bases between. CDR3 nucleotide sequence: TGTGCCAGCAGCTTACCTCAGTGGGTCTCCTACAATGAGCAGTTCTTC. Translated, it gives CASSLPQWVSYNEQFF.

This chain links TRBV6-5 with TRBJ1-6; the D is unclear. Germline V lookup: CDR1 MNHEY, CDR2 SVGAGI. V lost 5 bases, J lost 8 bases, and 16 bases lay in between. The CDR3 has 15 residues. CDR3 sequence (DNA): TGTGCCAGCAGTAAAACAGTCCGGGCTGATTCACCCCTCCACTTT. Translated: CASSKTVRADSPLHF.

In its sample, this clone ranks as large. The gene calls are TRBV27 and TRBJ2-1; D ambiguous. Germline CDR1 reads MNHEY; CDR2 reads SMNVEV (reference sequence). Trimming removed 4 bases from V and 0 bases from J, with 7 bases in between. This CDR3 is built from 14 residues. For the CDR3, the DNA is TGTGCCAGCAGTTACAACCCCTCCTACAATGAGCAGTTCTTC. Encoded protein: CASSYNPSYNEQFF.

This clone was counted a single time. The rearrangement joins TRBV27 to TRBJ2-6; possibly TRBD1 for D (5 bases). This CDR3 region has 16 residues. CDR1 is MNHEY, CDR2 SMNVEV, per germline (reference sequence). The V and J ends lost 8 bases and 4 bases respectively, with 18 bases between them. CDR3 region: CASGRGPGGGANVLTF. The CDR3 region has the DNA TGTGCCAGCGGAAGGGGCCCCGGTGGAGGGGCCAACGTCCTGACTTTC.

The gene calls are TRBV4-1 and TRBJ1-3; D is uncertain. Germline CDR1 is MGHRA and CDR2 is YSYEKL. With 0 bases removed from V and 2 bases from J, the gap between germline ends came to 8 bases. The CDR3 is made up of 15 amino acids. The CDR3 DNA reads TGCGCCAGCAGCCAAGATCCATACCCTGGAAACACCATATATTTT. The encoded protein is CASSQDPYPGNTIYF.

This clone was seen only once. The V gene is TRBV6-1, the J gene TRBJ2-3, with 10 bases aligning to TRBD1. After removal of 0 bases from V and 1 base from J, the junction contained 4 bases not matched to a gene. Per germline, CDR1 MNHNS and CDR2 SASEGT. There are 17 residues in the CDR3. This CDR3 is CASSEASGTGGTDTQYF. DNA of the CDR3: TGTGCCAGCAGTGAAGCTTCCGGGACAGGGGGCACAGATACGCAGTATTTT.

This clone was counted a few times. This chain connects TRBV6-5 to TRBJ1-1, with D maybe TRBD1 (5 bases). Germline CDR1 and CDR2: MNHEY and SVGAGI. The CDR3 runs 13 residues. The V and J ends lost 5 bases and 1 base respectively, with 8 bases between them. The CDR3 nucleotides are TGTGCCAGCAGTCGCGACAGGAACACTGAAGCTTTCTTT. It encodes CASSRDRNTEAFF.

The chain joins TRBV2 to TRBJ2-7, with D perhaps matching TRBD1 (6 bases). This CDR3 is 14 amino acids long. Germline V lookup: CDR1 SNHLY, CDR2 FYNNEI. Trimming took off 6 bases at V and 3 bases at J, with 15 bases between the two ends. For the CDR3, the DNA is TGTGCCAGCAGGGTGGTAAAGACAGGCTACGAGCAGTACTTC. This gives the protein CASRVVKTGYEQYF.

The chain recombines TRBV7-6 with TRBJ2-3; D might be TRBD2 (5 bases). CDR1 is SGHVS and CDR2 is FNYEAQ in the germline V gene. The CDR3 loop spans 18 amino acids. V lost 5 bases to trimming and J lost 0 bases, with 21 bases between them. CDR3 bases: TGTGCCAGCAGCCTCCTCGCGCGAGCGGCTCCTAGCACAGATACGCAGTATTTT. This encodes CASSLLARAAPSTDTQYF.

The genes are TRBV18 and TRBJ1-5; D gene unclear. The CDR3 runs 16 residues. Germline V CDR1 and CDR2: KGHSH, LQKENI. V dropped 2 bases and J dropped 3 bases, with 14 bases sitting between them. The CDR3 sequence: CASSPRSRSINQPQHF. In DNA form, the CDR3 reads TGTGCCAGCTCACCAAGATCACGCAGCATCAATCAGCCCCAGCATTTT.

V is TRBV6-4 and J is TRBJ2-1; D remains unclear. Germline assignment: CDR1 MRHNA and CDR2 SNTAGT. This CDR3 has 14 residues. Trimming shortened V by 3 bases and J by 3 bases, and 9 bases separated the two germline ends. Written as DNA, the CDR3 is TGTGCCAGCAGTGAAGCAAACGACTACAATGAGCAGTTCTTC. Translated: CASSEANDYNEQFF.

The rearrangement joins TRBV15 to TRBJ2-7; weak D call: TRBD2 (6 bases). The V gene lost 3 bases and the J gene lost 2 bases, with 17 bases spanning the gap. Germline assignment: CDR1 LNHNV and CDR2 YYDKDF (reference sequence). The CDR3 totals 16 residues. The CDR3 sequence is CATSSDTGTGAYEQYF. The CDR3 DNA sequence: TGTGCCACCAGCAGCGACACCGGGACGGGGGCCTACGAGCAGTACTTC.

J is TRBJ1-2 and V is TRBV5-1, with 9 bases lining up with TRBD1. J was trimmed by 3 bases and V by 5 bases; bases with no gene match: 2. Germline CDR1 and CDR2: SGHRS and YFSETQ. CDR3 length: 13 amino acids. The CDR3 nucleotides read TGCGCCAGCAGGGGGGACAGGGACTATGGCTACACCTTC. It is translated as CASRGDRDYGYTF.

The chain couples TRBV9 to TRBJ2-5; 15 bases match TRBD2. From germline, CDR1 is SGDLS and CDR2 YYNGEE. The CDR3 extends over 15 amino acids. V lost 7 bases, J lost 4 bases, and 5 bases stayed unmatched. The CDR3 loop is CASGLAGGPGETQYF. In nucleotides, the CDR3 is TGTGCCAGCGGACTAGCGGGAGGGCCAGGAGAGACCCAGTACTTC.

The chain couples TRBV4-1 to TRBJ2-7, with D tentatively TRBD1 (6 bases). Looked up from germline, CDR1 is MGHRA and CDR2 is YSYEKL. V lost 1 base to trimming and J lost 0 bases, with 10 bases between them. This CDR3 is built from 15 residues. The CDR3: CASSQGAGASYEQYF. CDR3 bases: TGCGCCAGCAGCCAAGGAGCAGGGGCCTCCTACGAGCAGTACTTC.

The V gene is TRBV7-9, the J gene TRBJ2-1, with TRBD2 matching 13 bases. Germline trimming cut 1 base from V and 7 bases from J; bases unmatched to any gene: 1. This CDR3 spans 15 amino acids. Germline CDR1 reads SEHNR; CDR2 reads FQNEAQ (reference sequence). CDR3 DNA sequence: TGTGCCAGCAGCTTAGGGGGACTAGCGGGGAATGAGCAGTTCTTC. It is translated as CASSLGGLAGNEQFF.